This TCR beta chain was sequenced during a study of human T cells and chemical hapten exposure. The wider study: Across samples, TCR yields varied, mostly owing to small differences in pooled library volumes.

Overall study findings and caveats: Controls had significantly fewer large CDR3 similarity clusters than were formed by expanded TCRs. DPC sensitization produced no change in TCRs with frequency above 1 in 1000. Alopecia was present in the donors, so their immune response may differ from healthy people's.

A single record per CDR3 protein comes from TCRdb applying MiXCR to the RACE reads. The sample consists of around 300,000 distinct CDR3 sequences, almost 8% of them appearing once. Notes on this clonotype: Its antigen remains unknown.

As to time point: pre-sensitization, week 0. Regarding treatment: therapeutic diphenylcyclopropenone sensitization with weekly scalp DPC. The specimen comprised whole blood, sampled in connection with sensitization to the hapten diphenylcyclopropenone (DPC). This receptor was obtained from a man younger than 35 with alopecia areata. Some clones in this sample may be carry-over from other donors' samples.

Here the CDR3 reads CASSFRQIQETQYF. The CDR3 bases are TGTGCCAGCAGTTTTAGACAGATTCAAGAGACCCAGTACTTC. The gene calls are TRBV28 and TRBJ2-5; tentatively, D is TRBD1 (5 bases). The germline V gene has CDR1 MDHEN and CDR2 SYDVKM. V lost 3 bases and J lost 2, with 10 bases in between. CDR3 length: 14 residues.